This T cell receptor (beta chain) was identified in a study of molecular identifiers for immune sequencing clone quantification (dated by TCRdb to the late 2010s). Turning to the overall study: For a replicate experiment, RNA from roughly 20,000 or 100,000 naive CD8 T cells was divided into five aliquots, and four of the five aliquots were sequenced. This methods study used CD8 T cells to benchmark TCR RNA copy counting and molecular-identifier clustering-based TCR repertoire sequencing (MIDCIRS).

The receptor library was made with PCR. The sequencer was an Illumina HiSeq 4000. Bulk TCR libraries were prepared as previously described, using TCR primers listed in Table S5. Total RNA was purified with the Qiagen AllPrep DNA/RNA kit. Before any analysis, reads coming from multiple sequencing runs of the same library were combined into one pool. The authors' analysis ran thus. Only reads with exact TCR constant sequence were kept, trimmed to 150 nt, and grouped by their 12-nt molecular barcodes. Reads within each barcode group were sub-clustered using a 15% Levenshtein threshold, and quality-weighted consensus sequences were constructed for each RNA molecule. Non-functional sequences were removed, as were lower-count sequences one edit away from another. On the basis of fitting two negative binomial distributions, barcode sub-clusters with fewer than 20% of the maximum read count were discarded. Clones were called with MiXCR by TCRdb after fastp trimmed the public reads at Q25, and only in-frame beta chains were retained. Under each unique CDR3 protein, matching rows form one entry showing the most common genes and DNA. It is TCRdb's table, rather than the study itself, that gives the V and J calls and clone size. In this sample the table shows more than 450,000 distinct CDR3 sequences, about 21% of which occur a single time. Clones ranked in the top ten supply approximately 0.84% of the sample.

Naive CD8 T cell libraries were made from around 20,000 to 1,000,000 sorted cells using 10%, 30% or 50% of purified RNA. On a BD FACSAria II, naive CD8 T cells were FACS-sorted as CD8+CD4-CCR7+CD45RA+ and collected into RLT Plus buffer. To test detection sensitivity, Jurkat RNA equivalent to nine to ten TCR copies was spiked into samples of roughly 18,000-1,000,000 naive CD8 T cells. Enrichment of CD8 T cells was performed with RosetteSep CD8+ T Cell Enrichment Cocktail and Ficoll-Paque, after which ACK red cell lysis was carried out. Overall study outcomes, separate from this receptor: Modeling gave about 3.3 recovered TCR RNA copies per cell versus 8 to 10 by digital PCR, implying approximately 30% capture efficiency. Identical TCR molecules sharing a barcode could cause highly expanded clone sizes to be underestimated. Clones above 20 RNA copies held over 97% of molecules in CMV-specific effector cells but under 1% in naive cells. A single cell's worth of spiked-in Jurkat TCR RNA was reported detectable even among approximately 930,000 naive CD8 T cells. Naive libraries contained spiked-in Jurkat TCR RNA (approximately ten copies' worth), which is not part of the donor repertoire. Without barcode sub-clustering, chimeric consensus sequences inflated TCR diversity; chimeras reached as high as 47%.

This clonotype was detected many times. There is no known antigen for this receptor. Base qualities are missing; no much larger clone stands one base away. The CDR3 goes from the cysteine to the phenylalanine over 14 residues. Only the CDR3 part of the read is kept: 42 bases, read in frame from the first base. Taken from the germline V gene, the CDR1 and CDR2 loops are SGHRS and YFSETQ. Cut back by 0 bases and 6 bases, the V and J ends lie 10 bases apart. The sequencing input was naive CD8+ T cells from blood, with Jurkat cell RNA spiked in. Explained via the paper, the cell subset or site label denotes: FACS-sorted CD8+CD4-CCR7+CD45RA+ naive T cells. This TCR came from a human donor in good health. Some libraries in this study had Jurkat cell RNA spiked in. The chain joins TRBV5-1 to TRBJ2-1; no confident D gene assignment can be made. This receptor has the CDR3 CASSLGPQPNEQFF. The sequenced DNA is TGCGCCAGCAGCTTGGGGCCCCAACCCAATGAGCAGTTCTTC.